This T cell receptor beta chain is from a study of OX40 agonist ivuxolimab in advanced cancers. The germline CDR1 and CDR2 sequences are LNHDA and SQIVND (reference sequence). The CDR3 covers 15 residues. The V segment lost 9 bases and the J segment 0 bases; nucleotides outside the gene matches: 7. In the case of this clone: Its antigen is still unknown.

TCRdb keeps only in-frame clones here, not all; method: immunoSEQ multiplex PCR. This sample has around 77,000 clones, with 85% to 95% found just once. Study outcomes and limitations: By week 6 at 0.1 to 3.0 mg/kg, blood CD4+ and CD8+ T cells had expanded clonally.

The gene calls are TRBV19 and TRBJ2-3; 9 nucleotides line up with TRBD1. This sequence was found in an adult with an advanced solid tumor such as melanoma, head and neck, liver or kidney cancer. The material was CD4+ or CD8+ T cells sorted from blood, obtained in a trial of the OX40 agonist ivuxolimab. As DNA, the CDR3 is TGTGCCAGAAATTACAGGGGGCCAAGCACAGATACGCAGTATTTT. The encoded protein is CARNYRGPSTDTQYF.